This TCR beta chain was obtained from a study of T cell responses to AZD1222 COVID-19 vaccine. The CDR3 is 16 residues long. Germline CDR1 and CDR2: MGHRA and YSYEKL. The junction had 1 base not matched to a gene; V was cut back by 0 bases and J by 2 bases. The table came from immunoSEQ multiplex PCR; TCRdb's copy has only in-frame clones and leaves some out. Of about 120,000 clones in the sample, 92% were seen once. Overall study findings and caveats: The donor group comprised mostly white British people and more females; the analysis possibly underestimated clonal diversity.

Comment on this clone: The antigen remains unidentified.

The chain recombines TRBV4-1 with TRBJ1-2; 12 nucleotides agree with TRBD1. The starting material was peripheral blood, obtained on day 0 of AZD1222 vaccination. This clonotype was sampled from an adult in good health. In DNA form, the CDR3 reads TGCGCCAGCAGCCAAGAGGGACAGGGGGCGAACTATGGCTACACCTTC. This encodes CASSQEGQGANYGYTF.